The 20 T cell receptor beta chains reported below all come from one sample, sequenced in a study of T cell repertoires in cytomegalovirus infection. Which antigens these TCRs recognize remains unknown. Each CDR3 protein is one row after TCRdb ran MiXCR on the reads. The table has about 830,000 distinct CDR3 sequences, roughly 33% seen once. This specimen was cultured CD8+ T cells from PBMCs, taken from culture after CMV antigen stimulation. These receptors originate from a human donor in good health (CMV status not recorded). Some clones in this sample may be carry-over from other donors' samples.

This clonotype turned up a few times. The chain employs TRBV7-6 and TRBJ2-3, with unresolved D. The length of the CDR3 is 13 residues. The ends were cut back, 2 bases at V and 6 bases at J, with 9 bases in the middle. Germline assignment: CDR1 SGHVS and CDR2 FNYEAQ. For the CDR3, the DNA is TGTGCCAGCAGCTTACCTATAATGGATACGCAGTATTTT. Protein product: CASSLPIMDTQYF.

This clonotype was seen more than once but under ten times. The gene calls are TRBV6-5 and TRBJ2-7, with D tentatively TRBD2 (5 bases). Trimming removed 5 bases from V and 10 bases from J, with 18 bases in between. This CDR3 contains 13 residues. Germline assignment: CDR1 MNHEY and CDR2 SVGAGI. This CDR3 reads CASSPRGAPEQYV. The CDR3 bases are TGTGCCAGCAGTCCCCGGGGTGCACCGGAACAGTACGTC.

The V and J genes are TRBV12-5 and TRBJ1-1; D is perhaps TRBD1 (5 bases). The CDR3 is 17 amino acids. Trimming cost V 1 base and J 5 bases, with 20 bases left between them. CDR1 and CDR2 (germline): LGHNT, FRNRAP. The CDR3: CASGLDVRGAWGTEAFF. In nucleotides, the CDR3 is TGTGCTAGTGGTTTGGACGTACGGGGCGCATGGGGAACTGAAGCTTTCTTT.

This clonotype was picked up a small number of times. For the CDR3, the DNA is TGTGCCAGCAGTTTCGGGACAGGTGGATCGAAGGGCTACACCTTC. This translates into CASSFGTGGSKGYTF. The rearrangement joins TRBV12-3 or TRBV12-4 to TRBJ1-2; 8 bases map to TRBD1. J was trimmed by 8 bases and V by 3 bases; bases with no gene match: 11. This CDR3 has 15 residues.

This clonotype was recorded a few times. V and J are TRBV7-9 and TRBJ2-6; 14 bases agree with TRBD2. The CDR3 loop spans 23 amino acids. J gave up 0 bases and V 1 base, and 14 bases lay outside the gene matches. Germline V gene sequence: CDR1 SEHNR, CDR2 FQNEAQ (reference sequence). The CDR3 DNA reads TGTGCCAGCAGCTTAGTGCCGGGTAGGACTAGCGGGGGGCACTCCTCTGGGGCCAACGTCCTGACTTTC. Protein sequence: CASSLVPGRTSGGHSSGANVLTF.

The rearrangement joins TRBV5-6 to TRBJ1-2; no reliable D call. The CDR3 is made up of 14 amino acids. Germline loops: CDR1 SGHDT, CDR2 YYEEEE. V dropped 1 base and J dropped 8 bases, with 15 bases sitting between them. CDR3 region: CASSLLAGGDGYTF. CDR3 bases: TGTGCCAGCAGCTTGCTTGCAGGAGGTGACGGCTACACCTTC.

There are a few counts of this clonotype. The CDR3 DNA follows: TGTGCCAGCAGTGACCCCACAGGACTGAACACTGAAGCTTTCTTT. It specifies CASSDPTGLNTEAFF. The chain links TRBV6-4 to TRBJ1-1; D possibly corresponds to TRBD1 (5 bases). V shed 2 bases and J shed 0 bases, with 10 bases lying between them. CDR3 length equals 15 residues. The germline gives CDR1 MRHNA, CDR2 SNTAGT.

CDR3 sequence: CASNDPSGGDPYNEQFF. In nucleotides, the CDR3 is TGTGCCAGCAACGACCCTAGCGGGGGGGACCCCTACAATGAGCAGTTCTTC. The rearrangement joins TRBV5-5 to TRBJ2-1; 12 nucleotides match TRBD2. This CDR3 region has 17 residues. Germline V gene sequence: CDR1 SGHKS, CDR2 YYEKEE (reference sequence). Trimming at V came to 6 bases and at J to 2 bases, leaving 9 bases not matched to a gene.

The chain joins TRBV7-9 to TRBJ1-6, with TRBD1 matching 7 bases. CDR3 length equals 15 residues. V was pared by 0 bases and J by 7 bases, with 3 bases of the junction left unmatched. Germline values: CDR1 SEHNR, CDR2 FQNEAQ (reference sequence). The CDR3, as DNA: TGTGCCAGCAGCTTAGCCCTGGGACAGAATTCACCCCTCCACTTT. It specifies CASSLALGQNSPLHF.

The table lists this clonotype with a few counts. The V call is TRBV27, the J call TRBJ2-6; no firm D call. The CDR3 spans 15 residues. Trimming pared 3 bases from V and 2 bases from J, leaving 8 bases between. Germline V gene sequence: CDR1 MNHEY, CDR2 SMNVEV (reference sequence). The CDR3 loop is CASSFFPPGANVLTF. The CDR3 DNA follows: TGTGCCAGCAGTTTCTTCCCTCCTGGGGCCAACGTCCTGACTTTC.

This clonotype occurred many times. This chain uses TRBV7-8 with TRBJ1-1; D call uncertain. Trimming cost V 4 bases and J 3 bases, with 15 bases left between them. The germline V gene has CDR1 SGHVS and CDR2 FQNEAQ. The CDR3 consists of 15 residues. In nucleotides, the CDR3 is TGTGCCAGCAGCTATGGACTAGGAGGCGACACTGAAGCTTTCTTT. It codes for CASSYGLGGDTEAFF.

This clonotype was found a few times. The CDR3 nucleotides are TGTGCCAGCAGCTTAGATTCCACTCCGTTCGCGAACACCGGGGAGCTGTTTTTT. Its protein is CASSLDSTPFANTGELFF. The genes are TRBV11-3 and TRBJ2-2; D remains ambiguous. The CDR3 length is 18 residues. Trimming shortened V by 0 bases and J by 0 bases, and 14 bases separated the two germline ends. The germline CDR1 and CDR2 sequences are SGHNT and YENEEA.

In its sample, this clonotype was seen a few times. The chain links TRBV15 to TRBJ1-2; D is ambiguous. Germline V gene lookup returns CDR1 LNHNV and CDR2 YYDKDF (reference sequence). This CDR3 region has 13 residues. Between the trimmed V and J ends, which lost 3 bases and 0 bases, there was a span of 5 bases. The DNA of the CDR3 is TGTGCCACCAGCAGTGGAGCTAACTATGGCTACACCTTC. Protein product: CATSSGANYGYTF.

This clonotype was detected ten times or more. J is TRBJ2-3 and V is TRBV7-8; 11 positions agree with TRBD2. Germline CDR1 SGHVS, CDR2 FQNEAQ. This CDR3 spans 16 amino acids. The junction had 9 bases not matched to a gene; V was cut back by 4 bases and J by 6 bases. CDR3 amino acids: CASSSFALAGADTQYF. The DNA for the CDR3 is TGTGCCAGCAGCTCCTTCGCACTAGCGGGGGCTGATACGCAGTATTTT.

The chain joins TRBV4-1 to TRBJ1-1; D is perhaps TRBD1 (5 bases). CDR1 is MGHRA and CDR2 is YSYEKL in the germline V gene. The germline V and J ends were trimmed by 0 bases and 3 bases, with 8 bases remaining between them. The CDR3 is 14 residues long. CDR3 DNA: TGCGCCAGCAGCCAAGAACTCAGGGACACTGAAGCTTTCTTT. Translation: CASSQELRDTEAFF.

This clonotype was seen ten or more times. The chain links TRBV2 to TRBJ2-7; TRBD1 is a possible D gene (6 bases). The CDR3 length is 13 residues. CDR1 is SNHLY and CDR2 is FYNNEI in the germline V gene. Trimming left V 3 bases short and J 3 bases short, with 9 bases between. This CDR3 reads CASSEARGYEQYV. CDR3 bases: TGTGCCAGCAGTGAGGCCAGGGGCTACGAGCAGTACGTC.

The chain recombines TRBV7-2 with TRBJ2-1, with TRBD1 matching over 7 bases. The junction had 11 bases not matched to a gene; V was cut back by 11 bases and J by 7 bases. CDR3 length: 13 residues. Germline CDR1 is SGHTA and CDR2 is FQGNSA. The CDR3 nucleotides read TGTGCCTGCGTGAGGGACAGTGGGAATGAGCAGTTCTTC. The encoded protein is CACVRDSGNEQFF. Based on the CDR3 plus reference TRBV7-2 and TRBJ2-1, the full variable domain is GAGVSQSPSNKVTEKGKDVELRCDPISGHTALYWYRQSLGQGLEFLIYFQGNSAPDKSGLPSDRFSAERTGGSVSTLTIQRTQQEDSAVYLCACVRDSGNEQFFGPGTRLTVL.

CDR3 in amino acids: CASSLVFGTGSNYGYTF. The CDR3 coding sequence is TGTGCCAGCAGCTTAGTTTTTGGGACAGGGTCTAACTATGGCTACACCTTC. The chain joins TRBV7-9 to TRBJ1-2, with TRBD1 matching over 9 bases. Germline V gene data show CDR1 as SEHNR and CDR2 as FQNEAQ (reference sequence). V trimming: 1 base; J trimming: 0 bases; junction bases outside the gene matches: 6. CDR3 length: 17 amino acids.

This clonotype has only a few counts. The chain uses TRBV5-4 and TRBJ2-1; TRBD2 might be the D (7 bases). The CDR3 has 14 amino acids. Looked up from germline, CDR1 is SGHNT and CDR2 is YYREEE (reference sequence). Trimming took 3 bases from V and 5 from J, leaving 12 bases between them. CDR3: CASSWRGTNNEQFF. The CDR3 DNA is TGTGCCAGCAGCTGGAGGGGGACTAACAATGAGCAGTTCTTC.

The J gene is TRBJ2-1, the V gene TRBV2; 7 bases map to TRBD2. Germline assignment: CDR1 SNHLY and CDR2 FYNNEI. V dropped 7 bases and J dropped 7; count of bases not matched to a gene: 16. The CDR3 runs to 16 residues. CDR3 loop: CASTSFMGGGSNEQFF. DNA for the CDR3: TGTGCCAGCACCTCGTTCATGGGCGGGGGTTCAAATGAGCAGTTCTTC.